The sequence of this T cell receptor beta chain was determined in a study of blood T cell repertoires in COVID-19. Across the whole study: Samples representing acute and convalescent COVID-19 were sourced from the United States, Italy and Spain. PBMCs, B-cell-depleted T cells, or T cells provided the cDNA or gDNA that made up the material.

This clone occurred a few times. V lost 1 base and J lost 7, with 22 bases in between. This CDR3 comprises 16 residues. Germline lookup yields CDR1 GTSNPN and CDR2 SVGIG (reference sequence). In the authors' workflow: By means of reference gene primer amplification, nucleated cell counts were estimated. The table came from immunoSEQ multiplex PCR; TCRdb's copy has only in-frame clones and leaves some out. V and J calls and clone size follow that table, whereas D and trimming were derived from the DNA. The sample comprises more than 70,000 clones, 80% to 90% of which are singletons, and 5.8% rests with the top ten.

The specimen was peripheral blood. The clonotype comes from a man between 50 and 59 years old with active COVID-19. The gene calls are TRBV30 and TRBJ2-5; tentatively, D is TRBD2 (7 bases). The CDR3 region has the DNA TGTGCCTGGAGTGGAGTAGGGGGGGCTCAATTAATGACCCAGTACTTC. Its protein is CAWSGVGGAQLMTQYF.